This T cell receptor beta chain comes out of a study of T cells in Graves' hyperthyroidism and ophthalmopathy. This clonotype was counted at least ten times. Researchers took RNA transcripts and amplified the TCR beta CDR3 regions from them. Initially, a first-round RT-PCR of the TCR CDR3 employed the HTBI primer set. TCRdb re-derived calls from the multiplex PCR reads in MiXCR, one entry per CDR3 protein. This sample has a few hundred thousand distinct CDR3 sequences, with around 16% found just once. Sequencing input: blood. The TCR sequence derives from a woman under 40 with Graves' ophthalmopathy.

The CDR3 reads CSVEGNEQFF. CDR3 sequence (DNA): TGCAGCGTTGAAGGGAATGAGCAGTTCTTC. The genes are TRBV29-1 and TRBJ2-1; D remains ambiguous. The CDR3 runs 10 residues. Between the trimmed V and J ends, which lost 1 base and 7 bases, there was a span of 2 bases. The V gene's germline CDR1 is SQVTM and CDR2 ANQGSEA.